The subject of this entry is one T cell receptor beta chain. Antigen specificity is unknown. These data are taken from a study of cytomegalovirus exposure and HLA in healthy donors. Looking at the study overall: Early release data held some 79 million unique TCRs from HLA-typed donors.

The PCR used 60 Vbeta and 13 Jbeta primers. TCRdb keeps only in-frame clones here, not all; method: immunoSEQ multiplex PCR. The sample shows approximately 190,000 clones, about 70% of them seen only once. General study results and limits: About 87% or about 30% of the time was how often most TCR beta V segments were productive, according to an earlier analysis. Donors were assumed by presence/absence analyses to have roughly uniform sequencing depth.

The CDR3 consists of 16 residues. Germline V gives CDR1 SGHRS, CDR2 YFSETQ. Trimming stripped 0 bases from V and 3 bases from J, with 12 bases between. This sequence originates from a man in his forties or fifties in good health and CMV-seropositive. The sequenced sample was PBMCs. V gene TRBV5-1 combines with J gene TRBJ2-2; possibly TRBD2 for D (6 bases). CDR3 DNA sequence: TGCGCCAGCAGCTTGGGATCAGGAGGGGACACCGGGGAGCTGTTTTTT. Amino acids: CASSLGSGGDTGELFF.